This T cell receptor beta chain was sequenced in a study of shared clonotypes between healthy human individuals. Measured with immunoSEQ multiplex PCR; TCRdb has only the in-frame clones, and not every one. The sample yields 2 million to 2.5 million clones, about 94% seen once. CDR1 is KGHSH and CDR2 is LQKENI in the germline V gene. The CDR3 contains 17 residues. V lost 5 bases, J lost 2 bases, and 14 bases stayed unmatched. Study results and caveats: Clonotypes that were shared across four donors made up around 5% of naive CD4 clonotypes. Clonotypes shared by all four donors outscored non-shared clonotypes in generation probability.

Concerning this clone itself: The antigen is not known.

CD4+ cells yielded CD45RA+ naive and CD45RA-negative memory subsets. This chain connects TRBV18 to TRBJ2-7, with 8 bases aligning to TRBD1. Sequences were obtained from naive CD4+ T cells sorted from blood. Subset denoted: CD45RA+ positively selected. This sequence originates from a man between 18 and 29 years old in good health. The CDR3 reads CASSAAIQGASTYEQYF. The CDR3 DNA reads as TGTGCCAGCTCAGCAGCGATTCAGGGGGCAAGTACCTACGAGCAGTACTTC.